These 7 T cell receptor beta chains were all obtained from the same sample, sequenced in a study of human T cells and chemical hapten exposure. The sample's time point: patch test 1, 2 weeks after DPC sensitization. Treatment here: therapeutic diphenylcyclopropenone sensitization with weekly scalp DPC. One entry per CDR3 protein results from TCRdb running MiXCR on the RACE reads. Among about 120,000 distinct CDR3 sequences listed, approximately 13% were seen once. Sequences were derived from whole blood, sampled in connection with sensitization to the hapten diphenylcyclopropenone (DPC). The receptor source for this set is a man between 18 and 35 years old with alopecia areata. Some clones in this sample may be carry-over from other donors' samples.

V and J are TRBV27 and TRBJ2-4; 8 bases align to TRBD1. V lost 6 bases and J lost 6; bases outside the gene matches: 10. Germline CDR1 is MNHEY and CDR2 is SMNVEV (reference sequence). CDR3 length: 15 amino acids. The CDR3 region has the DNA TGTGCCAGCAGCCGCATGCAGGGGGCCGGAAACATTCAGTACTTC. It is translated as CASSRMQGAGNIQYF.

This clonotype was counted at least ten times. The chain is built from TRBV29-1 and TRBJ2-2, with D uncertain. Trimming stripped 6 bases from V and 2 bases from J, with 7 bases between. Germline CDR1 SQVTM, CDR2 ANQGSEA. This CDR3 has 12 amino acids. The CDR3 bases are TGCAGCGTGACGGTTAACACCGGGGAGCTGTTTTTT. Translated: CSVTVNTGELFF.

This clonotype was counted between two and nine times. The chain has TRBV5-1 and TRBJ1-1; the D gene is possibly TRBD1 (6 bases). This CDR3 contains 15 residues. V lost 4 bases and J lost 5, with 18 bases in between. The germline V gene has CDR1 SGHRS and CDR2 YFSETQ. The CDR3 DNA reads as TGCGCCAGCAGCCCCGGAGTGGGGGCGCGAACTGAAGCTTTCTTT. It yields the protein CASSPGVGARTEAFF.

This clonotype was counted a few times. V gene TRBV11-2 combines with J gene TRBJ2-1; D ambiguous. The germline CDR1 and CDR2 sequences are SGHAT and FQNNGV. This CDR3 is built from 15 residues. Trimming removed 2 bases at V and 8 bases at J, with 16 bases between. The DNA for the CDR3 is TGTGCCAGCAGCTTACGATCAACTTTCGAGTATGAGCAGTTCTTC. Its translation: CASSLRSTFEYEQFF.

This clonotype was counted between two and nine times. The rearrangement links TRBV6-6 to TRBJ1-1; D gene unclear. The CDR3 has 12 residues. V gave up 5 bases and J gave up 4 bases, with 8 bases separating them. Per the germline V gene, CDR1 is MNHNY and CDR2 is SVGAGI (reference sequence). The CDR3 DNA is TGTGCCAGCAGTCCACACGGCACTGAAGCTTTCTTT. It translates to CASSPHGTEAFF.

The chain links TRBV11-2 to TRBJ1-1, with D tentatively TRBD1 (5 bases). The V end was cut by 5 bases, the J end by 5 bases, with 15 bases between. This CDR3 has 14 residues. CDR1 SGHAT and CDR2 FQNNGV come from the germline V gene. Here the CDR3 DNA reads TGTGCCAGCAGCCACAGTCGGGGGGGGACTGAAGCTTTCTTT. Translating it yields CASSHSRGGTEAFF. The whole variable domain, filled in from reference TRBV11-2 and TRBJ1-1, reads EAGVAQSPRYKIIEKRQSVAFWCNPISGHATLYWYQQILGQGPKLLIQFQNNGVVDDSQLPKDRFSAERLKGVDSTLKIQPAKLEDSAVYLCASSHSRGGTEAFFGQGTRLTVV.

For the CDR3, the DNA is TGTGCCACCAGTGATTATGAGACCCAGTACTTC. Encoded protein: CATSDYETQYF. The rearrangement links TRBV24-1 to TRBJ2-5; unclear D gene. There are 11 residues in the CDR3. CDR1 is KGHDR, CDR2 SFDVKD, per germline. Trimming stripped 2 bases from V and 5 bases from J, with 2 bases between.